Listed here are 8 T cell receptor beta chains from one sample, sequenced in a study of shared clonotypes between healthy human individuals. The table came from immunoSEQ multiplex PCR; TCRdb's copy has only in-frame clones and leaves some out. Of under 2,500,000 clones listed, 95% are singletons. Specimen: naive CD4+ T cells sorted from blood. Subset here: CD45RA+ positively selected. Receptors originate from a man in his late teens or twenties in good health.

This clone was counted a single time. J is TRBJ2-1 and V is TRBV11-2; 7 bases agree with TRBD2. V was pared by 3 bases and J by 3 bases, with 2 bases of the junction left unmatched. The CDR3 runs to 14 residues. Looked up from germline, CDR1 is SGHAT and CDR2 is FQNNGV. The CDR3 region is CASSFQRGYNEQFF. The CDR3 DNA reads TGTGCCAGCAGCTTCCAGCGGGGCTACAATGAGCAGTTCTTC.

The rearrangement uses TRBV28 and TRBJ1-1; D possibly corresponds to TRBD1 (5 bases). The germline CDR1 and CDR2 sequences are MDHEN and SYDVKM. The CDR3 extends over 14 amino acids. V was trimmed by 3 bases and J by 4 bases, leaving 12 bases between them. The CDR3 DNA sequence: TGTGCCAGCAGTTTTGGGGGGGTGCTCACTGAAGCTTTCTTT. Translated: CASSFGGVLTEAFF.

This sequence joins TRBV5-1 and TRBJ2-7, with D possibly matching TRBD2 (5 bases). Per the germline V gene, CDR1 is SGHRS and CDR2 is YFSETQ. The CDR3 loop spans 11 amino acids. V shed 0 bases and J shed 12 bases, with 10 bases lying between them. CDR3 loop: CASSLDGGLYF. CDR3 coding DNA: TGCGCCAGCAGCTTGGACGGAGGTTTGTACTTC.

This chain joins TRBV7-6 and TRBJ1-3, with D perhaps TRBD1 (6 bases). V lost 0 bases and J 4 bases, leaving 7 bases between the germline ends. CDR1 and CDR2 from the germline V gene are SGHVS and FNYEAQ. The CDR3 runs 14 residues. CDR3 nucleotides: TGTGCCAGCAGCTTAGCGGGGACAGGAAACACCATATATTTT. Translation gives CASSLAGTGNTIYF.

The rearrangement uses TRBV2 and TRBJ2-7, with 7 bases identical to TRBD1. This CDR3 has 13 residues. Trimming cost V 7 bases and J 4 bases; bases outside gene matches: 7. The germline gives CDR1 SNHLY, CDR2 FYNNEI. The CDR3 sequence is CASKMDRIYEQYF. The DNA of the CDR3 is TGTGCCAGCAAGATGGACAGGATATACGAGCAGTACTTC.

The chain joins TRBV5-1 to TRBJ1-4; D gene uncertain. The length of the CDR3 is 16 residues. The germline gives CDR1 SGHRS, CDR2 YFSETQ. With 0 bases removed from V and 4 bases from J, the gap between germline ends came to 13 bases. CDR3 sequence (DNA): TGCGCCAGCAGCTTGGCCGCGGCGACCAATAATGAAAAACTGTTTTTT. The encoded protein is CASSLAAATNNEKLFF.

This chain joins TRBV2 and TRBJ1-2; TRBD1 might be the D (6 bases). Germline CDR1 reads SNHLY; CDR2 reads FYNNEI. With 6 bases removed from V and 8 bases from J, the gap between germline ends came to 16 bases. The CDR3 is 13 amino acids. CDR3 in DNA: TGTGCCAGCAGGCAGGGGTCGAATGGCGGCTACACCTTC. It is translated as CASRQGSNGGYTF.

The CDR3 nucleotides read TGCGCCAGCCGACTAGTGCCGAACACAGATACGCAGTATTTT. It codes for CASRLVPNTDTQYF. The J gene is TRBJ2-3, the V gene TRBV4-1; weak D call: TRBD2 (6 bases). V was pared by 8 bases and J by 2 bases, with 14 bases between. The CDR3 totals 14 residues. Germline CDR1 is MGHRA and CDR2 is YSYEKL.